This T cell receptor (beta chain) was sequenced for a study of cytomegalovirus exposure and HLA in healthy donors. Study-wide results and limits: HLA alleles showed associations with about 15,000 TCR beta sequences in a later analysis, at a 0.05 false discovery rate. Researchers reported from a later analysis that most CMV-associated TCR beta chains appeared HLA-restricted.

Amplification used 60 Vbeta primers and 13 Jbeta primers. Here immunoSEQ multiplex PCR was the method, and the copy in TCRdb shows in-frame clones only, minus some. The repertoire holds 80,000 or so clones, with 55% to 85% as singletons. With regard to this clone: Its antigen remains unidentified.

Unmatched junction bases numbered 11, after V lost 10 bases and J lost 2 bases. CDR1 is ENHRY and CDR2 is SYGVKD in the germline V gene. This CDR3 spans 14 amino acids. Sample: PBMCs. This TCR came from a woman aged 40 to 50 in good health and CMV-seropositive. This chain connects TRBV10-3 to TRBJ2-7, with 7 bases aligning to TRBD1. The CDR3 loop is CATYRGLNAYEQYF. CDR3 DNA: TGTGCCACGTACAGGGGTCTAAACGCCTACGAGCAGTACTTC.